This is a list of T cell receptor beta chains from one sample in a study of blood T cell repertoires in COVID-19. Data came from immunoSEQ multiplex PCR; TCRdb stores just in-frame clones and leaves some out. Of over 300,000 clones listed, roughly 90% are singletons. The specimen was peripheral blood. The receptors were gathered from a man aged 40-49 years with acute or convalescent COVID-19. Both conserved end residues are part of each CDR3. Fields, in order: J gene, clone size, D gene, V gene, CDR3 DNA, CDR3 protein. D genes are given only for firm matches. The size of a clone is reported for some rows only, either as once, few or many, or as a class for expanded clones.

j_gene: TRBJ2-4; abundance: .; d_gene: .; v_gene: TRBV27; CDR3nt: TGTGCCAGCAGTATCCGGGTTAACAAAAACATTCAGTACTTC; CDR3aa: CASSIRVNKNIQYF
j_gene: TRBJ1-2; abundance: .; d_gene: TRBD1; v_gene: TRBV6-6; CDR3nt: TGTGCCACGTCAGACGGACAGGACTATGGCTACACCTTC; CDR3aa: CATSDGQDYGYTF
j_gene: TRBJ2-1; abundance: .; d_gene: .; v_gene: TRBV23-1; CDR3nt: TGCGCCATAAAACAGGGACGCAGCTACAATGAGCAGTTCTTC; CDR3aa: CAIKQGRSYNEQFF
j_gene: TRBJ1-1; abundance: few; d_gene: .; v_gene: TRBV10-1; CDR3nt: TGCGCCAGCAGTGAGCACCCCGAGGCTGAAGCTTTCTTT; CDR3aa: CASSEHPEAEAFF
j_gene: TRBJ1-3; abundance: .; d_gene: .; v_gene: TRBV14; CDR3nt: TGTGCCAGCAGCGCACAGCTCTCTGGAAACACCATATATTTT; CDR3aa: CASSAQLSGNTIYF
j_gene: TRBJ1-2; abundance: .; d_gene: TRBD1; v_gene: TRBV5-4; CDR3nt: TGTGCCAGCAGCTTGGCCGGGACAGTCTATGGCTACACCTTC; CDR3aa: CASSLAGTVYGYTF
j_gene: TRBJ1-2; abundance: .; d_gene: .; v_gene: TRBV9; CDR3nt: TGTGCCAGCAGCTCGAGGGGGTTGGATGGCTACACCTTC; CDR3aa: CASSSRGLDGYTF
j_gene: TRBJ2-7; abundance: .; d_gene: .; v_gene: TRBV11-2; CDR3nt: TGTGCCAGCGAAACGATCAGGGTGGCGAGGAGGCAGTACTTC; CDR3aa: CASETIRVARRQYF
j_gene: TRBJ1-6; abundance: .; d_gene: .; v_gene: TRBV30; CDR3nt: TGTGCCTGGAGGGAAACACAGGGTTATTCACCCCTCCACTTT; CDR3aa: CAWRETQGYSPLHF
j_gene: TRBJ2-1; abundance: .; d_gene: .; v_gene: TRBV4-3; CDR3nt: TGCGCCAGCAGCCAAGCATCGAGGGACAATGAGCAGTTCTTC; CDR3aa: CASSQASRDNEQFF
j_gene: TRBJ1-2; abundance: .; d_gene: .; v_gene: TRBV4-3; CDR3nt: TGCGCCAGCAGCCAAGATCTGAGGGTAGGGTATGGCTACACCTTC; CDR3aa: CASSQDLRVGYGYTF
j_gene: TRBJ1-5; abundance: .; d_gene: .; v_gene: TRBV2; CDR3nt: TGTGCCAGCACCATCGAGGGGGGCAATCAGCCCCAGCATTTT; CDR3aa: CASTIEGGNQPQHF
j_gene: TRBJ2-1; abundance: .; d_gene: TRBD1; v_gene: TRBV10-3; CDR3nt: TGTGCCATCAACCCTGGGACAGGGCGCGATGAGCAGTTCTTC; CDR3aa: CAINPGTGRDEQFF
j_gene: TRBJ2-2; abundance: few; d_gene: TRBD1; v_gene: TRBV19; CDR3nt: TGTGCCAGTAGCCAGAGTAGGGGGACAGGGGGCTACTTTGCCGGGGAGCTGTTTTTT; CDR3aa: CASSQSRGTGGYFAGELFF
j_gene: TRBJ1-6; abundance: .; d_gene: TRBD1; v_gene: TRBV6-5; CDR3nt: TGTGCCAGCAGCCACGGACAGGGGGGGCAAAATCCCCTCCACTTT; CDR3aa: CASSHGQGGQNPLHF
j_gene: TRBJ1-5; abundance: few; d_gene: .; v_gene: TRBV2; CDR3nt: TGTGCCAGCAGTGTAAATCAGCCCCAGCATTTT; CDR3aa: CASSVNQPQHF
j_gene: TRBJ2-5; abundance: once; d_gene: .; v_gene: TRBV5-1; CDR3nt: TGCGCCAGCAGCCCCGGACAGCTATCCGGGCCACGGGGGACCCAGTACTTC; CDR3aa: CASSPGQLSGPRGTQYF
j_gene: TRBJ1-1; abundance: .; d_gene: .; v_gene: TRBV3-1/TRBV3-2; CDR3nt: TGTGCCAGCAGCCAAGCAGGGCGGACGTTCGCTTTCTTT; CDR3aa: CASSQAGRTFAFF
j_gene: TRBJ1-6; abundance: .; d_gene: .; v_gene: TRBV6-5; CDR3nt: TGTGCCAGCAGTTACAAAGGGGACTCCTATAATTCACCCCTCCACTTT; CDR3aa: CASSYKGDSYNSPLHF
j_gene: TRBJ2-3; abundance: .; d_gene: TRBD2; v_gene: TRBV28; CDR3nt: TGTGCCAGCAGTGGGACTAGCGGGAGTTCCACAGATACGCAGTATTTT; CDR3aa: CASSGTSGSSTDTQYF
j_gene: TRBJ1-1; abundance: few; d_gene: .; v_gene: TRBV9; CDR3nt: TGTGCCAGCAGCATACTACAGGGAGGGACTGAAGCTTTCTTT; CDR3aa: CASSILQGGTEAFF
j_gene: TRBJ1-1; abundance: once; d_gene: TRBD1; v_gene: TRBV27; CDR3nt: TGTGCCAGCAGTTTACGAAGGGGGCCGACCACTGAAGCTTTCTTT; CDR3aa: CASSLRRGPTTEAFF